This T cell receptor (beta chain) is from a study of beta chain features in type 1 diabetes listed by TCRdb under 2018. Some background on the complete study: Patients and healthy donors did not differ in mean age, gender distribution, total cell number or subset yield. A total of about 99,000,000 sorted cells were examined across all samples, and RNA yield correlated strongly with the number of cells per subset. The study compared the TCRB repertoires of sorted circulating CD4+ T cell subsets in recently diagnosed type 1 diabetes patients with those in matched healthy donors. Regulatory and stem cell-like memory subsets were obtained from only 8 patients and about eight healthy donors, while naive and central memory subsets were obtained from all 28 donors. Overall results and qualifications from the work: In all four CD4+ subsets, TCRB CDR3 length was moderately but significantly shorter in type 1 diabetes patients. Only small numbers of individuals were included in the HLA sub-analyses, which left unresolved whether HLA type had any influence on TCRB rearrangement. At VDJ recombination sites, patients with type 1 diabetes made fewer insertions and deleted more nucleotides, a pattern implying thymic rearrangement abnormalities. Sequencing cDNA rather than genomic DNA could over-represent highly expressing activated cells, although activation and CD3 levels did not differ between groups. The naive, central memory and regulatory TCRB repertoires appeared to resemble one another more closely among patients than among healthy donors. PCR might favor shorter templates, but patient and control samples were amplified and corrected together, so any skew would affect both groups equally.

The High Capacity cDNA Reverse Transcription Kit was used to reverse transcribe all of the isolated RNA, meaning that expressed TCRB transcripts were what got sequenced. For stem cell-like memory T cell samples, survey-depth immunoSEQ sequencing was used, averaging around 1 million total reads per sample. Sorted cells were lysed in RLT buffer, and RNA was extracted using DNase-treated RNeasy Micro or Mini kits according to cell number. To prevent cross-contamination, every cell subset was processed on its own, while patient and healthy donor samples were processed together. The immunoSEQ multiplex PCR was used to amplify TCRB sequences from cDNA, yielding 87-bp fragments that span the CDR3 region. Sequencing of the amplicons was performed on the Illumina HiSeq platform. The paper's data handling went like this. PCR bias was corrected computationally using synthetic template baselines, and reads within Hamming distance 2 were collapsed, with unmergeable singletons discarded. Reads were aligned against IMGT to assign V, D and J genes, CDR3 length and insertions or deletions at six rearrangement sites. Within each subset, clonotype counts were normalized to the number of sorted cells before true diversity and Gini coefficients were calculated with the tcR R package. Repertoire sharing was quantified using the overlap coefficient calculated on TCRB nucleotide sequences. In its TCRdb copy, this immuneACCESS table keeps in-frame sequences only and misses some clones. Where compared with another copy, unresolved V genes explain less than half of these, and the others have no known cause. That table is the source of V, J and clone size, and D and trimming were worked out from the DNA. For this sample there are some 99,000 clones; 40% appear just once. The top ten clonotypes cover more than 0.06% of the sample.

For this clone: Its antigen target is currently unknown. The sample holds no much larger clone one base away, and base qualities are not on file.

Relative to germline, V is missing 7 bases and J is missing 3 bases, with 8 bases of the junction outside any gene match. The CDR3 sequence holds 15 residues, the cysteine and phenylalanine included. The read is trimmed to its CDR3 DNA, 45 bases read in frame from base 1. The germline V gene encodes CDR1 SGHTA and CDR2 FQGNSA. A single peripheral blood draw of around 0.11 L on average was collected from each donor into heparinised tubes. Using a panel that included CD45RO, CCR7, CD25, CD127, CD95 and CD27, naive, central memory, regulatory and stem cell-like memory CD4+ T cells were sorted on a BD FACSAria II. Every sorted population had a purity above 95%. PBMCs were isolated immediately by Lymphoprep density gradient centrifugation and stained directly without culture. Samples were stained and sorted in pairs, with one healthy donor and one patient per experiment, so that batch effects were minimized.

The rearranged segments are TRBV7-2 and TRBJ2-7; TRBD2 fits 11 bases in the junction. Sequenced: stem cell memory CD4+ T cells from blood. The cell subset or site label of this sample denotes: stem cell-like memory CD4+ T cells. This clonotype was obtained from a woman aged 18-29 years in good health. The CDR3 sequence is CASTIPGLADYEQYF. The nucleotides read TGTGCCAGCACTATCCCGGGACTAGCGGACTACGAGCAGTACTTC.